This entry concerns a single TCR beta chain. Its antigen is unidentified. Use of 60 Vbeta and 13 Jbeta primers characterized the PCR. Profiled with immunoSEQ multiplex PCR; TCRdb holds only in-frame clones, not every one. The sample holds 100,000 to 150,000 clones; 65% to 80% are singletons and the top ten take around 1.5%. The data are from a study of cytomegalovirus exposure and HLA in healthy donors. Study-level points and caveats: Across donors, most TCRs were seen rarely, yet some public ones were widespread.

The receptor was derived from a woman between 18 and 30 years old in good health and CMV-seronegative. The sequenced sample consisted of PBMCs.

As DNA, the CDR3 is TGTGCCAGCAGCTCGGATCTGAGCGGATCCTACGAGCAGTACTTC. Its translation is CASSSDLSGSYEQYF. This chain connects TRBV5-8 to TRBJ2-7; D may be TRBD2 (5 bases). The CDR3 covers 15 residues. In germline, CDR1 is SGHTS, CDR2 YDEGEE. V lost 3 bases and J lost 1, with 14 bases in between. The variable domain in full, completed from reference TRBV5-8 and TRBJ2-7, reads EAGVTQSPTHLIKTRGQQATLRCSPISGHTSVYWYQQALGLGLQFLLWYDEGEERNRGNFPPRFSGRQFPNYSSELNVNALELEDSALYLCASSSDLSGSYEQYFGPGTRLTVT.